Below, 14 T cell receptor beta chains from the same sample are listed, as sequenced in a study of human T cells and chemical hapten exposure. TCRdb reanalysed the RACE reads using MiXCR and keeps one entry per CDR3 protein. The sample records 150,000 to 200,000 distinct CDR3 sequences, just under 30% being singletons. Time point: pre-sensitization, week 0. Documented treatment: therapeutic diphenylcyclopropenone sensitization with weekly scalp DPC. The material sequenced was whole blood, taken in connection with sensitization to the hapten diphenylcyclopropenone (DPC). These receptors were collected from a woman in her twenties or thirties with alopecia areata. Some clones in this sample may be carry-over from other donors' samples.

The rearrangement joins TRBV6-6 to TRBJ2-1; 13 nucleotides match TRBD2. The germline gives CDR1 MNHNY, CDR2 SVGAGI (reference sequence). The CDR3 totals 17 residues. Unmatched junction bases numbered 7, after V lost 2 bases and J lost 6 bases. The CDR3 loop reads CASSYLLTSGRANEQFF. The DNA for the CDR3 is TGTGCCAGCAGTTACCTATTAACTAGCGGGAGGGCCAATGAGCAGTTCTTC.

This clonotype turned up a few times. The rearrangement joins TRBV20-1 to TRBJ1-1; D is undetermined. Trimming removed 6 bases at V and 0 bases at J, with 11 bases between. Looked up from germline, CDR1 is DFQATT and CDR2 is SNEGSKA (reference sequence). The CDR3 runs 13 residues. The CDR3 region has the DNA TGCAGTGCAATAGGGAGGGTGAACACTGAAGCTTTCTTT. This codes for CSAIGRVNTEAFF.

The gene calls are TRBV3-1 and TRBJ1-1, with D maybe TRBD1 (6 bases). Germline V gene sequence: CDR1 LGHDT, CDR2 YNNKEL (reference sequence). Trimming left V 1 base short and J 5 bases short, with 11 bases between. The CDR3 spans 14 residues. CDR3 sequence (DNA): TGTGCCAGCAGCCAAGTTGGGACAACTACTGAAGCTTTCTTT. It translates to CASSQVGTTTEAFF.

This clonotype was counted once. The chain couples TRBV7-8 to TRBJ1-1; 9 bases fit TRBD1. V lost 4 bases, J lost 4 bases, and 4 bases stayed unmatched. The CDR3 runs to 14 residues. CDR1 and CDR2 (germline): SGHVS, FQNEAQ. The CDR3 region is CASSSEQGATEAFF. The CDR3 DNA reads as TGTGCCAGCAGCTCAGAACAGGGGGCCACTGAAGCTTTCTTT.

The V call is TRBV4-3, the J call TRBJ1-1; D uncertain. Germline CDR1 reads LGHNA; CDR2 reads YSLEER. V was shortened by 0 bases and J by 5 bases, with 16 bases between the two germline ends. The CDR3 extends over 16 amino acids. DNA for the CDR3: TGCGCCAGCAGCCAAGATCGGTCGGGTTTTCAAACTGAAGCTTTCTTT. Its translation is CASSQDRSGFQTEAFF.

The J gene is TRBJ1-2, the V gene TRBV6-5; D perhaps matches TRBD1 (5 bases). V dropped 2 bases and J dropped 7 bases, with 14 bases sitting between them. The germline V gene encodes CDR1 MNHEY and CDR2 SVGAGI. The CDR3 spans 14 residues. The CDR3 protein is CASSYVRGSSGYTF. CDR3 bases: TGTGCCAGCAGTTACGTTCGGGGGTCGAGTGGCTACACCTTC.

This clonotype has only a few counts. The genes are TRBV5-1 and TRBJ2-7, with D possibly TRBD1 on 6 matching bases. The V gene's germline CDR1 is SGHRS and CDR2 YFSETQ. CDR3 size: 15 residues. V lost 0 bases and J lost 2, with 12 bases in between. CDR3: CASSLALTGPYEQYF. The CDR3 DNA follows: TGCGCCAGCAGCTTGGCCTTGACAGGCCCCTACGAGCAGTACTTC.

The chain has TRBV5-1 and TRBJ2-2, with TRBD2 matching 7 bases. This CDR3 spans 17 amino acids. Germline V gives CDR1 SGHRS, CDR2 YFSETQ. V shed 0 bases and J 4 bases; nucleotides not matched to a gene: 9. CDR3: CASSLVLTGGGTGELFF. CDR3 nucleotide sequence: TGCGCCAGCAGCTTGGTTCTGACGGGAGGCGGCACCGGGGAGCTGTTTTTT. The entire variable domain, with the rest obtained from reference TRBV5-1 and TRBJ2-2, is as follows: KAGVTQTPRYLIKTRGQQVTLSCSPISGHRSVSWYQQTPGQGLQFLFEYFSETQRNKGNFPGRFSGRQFSNSRSEMNVSTLELGDSALYLCASSLVLTGGGTGELFFGEGSRLTVL.

There are a few counts of this clonotype. This chain uses TRBV3-1 with TRBJ2-1; D uncertain. This CDR3 contains 15 residues. Germline CDR1 and CDR2: LGHDT and YNNKEL (reference sequence). V dropped 0 bases and J dropped 6 bases, with 12 bases sitting between them. CDR3 coding DNA: TGTGCCAGCAGCCAAGATAGCCTGGAAGGCAATGAGCAGTTCTTC. Translated, it gives CASSQDSLEGNEQFF.

This clonotype appeared a few times. The genes are TRBV21-1 and TRBJ2-1; the table gives TRBD1 as D, unverified against the DNA. TRBV21-1 is reported as a pseudogene. The CDR3 sequence is 16 residues long. Written as DNA, the CDR3 is TGTGCCAGCAGCAAAGGAGGGGCTGGTTCTGATAATGAGCAGTTCTTC. It translates to CASSKGGAGSDNEQFF.

The rearrangement uses TRBV7-2 and TRBJ1-1; D unclear. The V and J ends lost 5 bases and 4 bases respectively, with 14 bases between them. This CDR3 has 14 amino acids. The germline CDR1 and CDR2 sequences are SGHTA and FQGNSA. CDR3 in amino acids: CASSADHRSTEAFF. CDR3 bases: TGTGCCAGCAGCGCGGACCACCGGAGCACTGAAGCTTTCTTT.

The DNA of the CDR3 is TGTGCCAGCAGTCTTAGGGTCGAGCAGTACTTC. Its protein is CASSLRVEQYF. The J gene is TRBJ2-7, the V gene TRBV28, with D unclear. The germline gives CDR1 MDHEN, CDR2 SYDVKM. The V end lost 5 bases, the J end lost 6 bases, and 8 bases lay between the germline ends. The CDR3 has 11 residues.

The sample holds many counts of this clonotype. This chain joins TRBV28 and TRBJ1-1; 9 bases are shared with TRBD1. The CDR3 has 15 amino acids. Germline V CDR1 and CDR2: MDHEN, SYDVKM. With V trimmed by 5 bases and J by 1 base, 5 bases remained unmatched. CDR3 sequence reads: CASSPPGQGNTEAFF. DNA for the CDR3: TGTGCCAGCAGTCCTCCGGGACAGGGGAACACTGAAGCTTTCTTT.

This clonotype has a count of ten or more. The CDR3, as DNA: TGTGCCAGCAGCGTTAGCGGGATGTACAATGAGCAGTTCTTC. Translating it yields CASSVSGMYNEQFF. The genes are TRBV9 and TRBJ2-1; 8 nucleotides agree with TRBD2. The trim removed 2 bases at V and 4 bases at J, leaving 2 bases unmatched. This CDR3 region has 14 residues. The germline gives CDR1 SGDLS, CDR2 YYNGEE.